One TCR beta chain is described in this entry. There is no known antigen for this receptor. No much larger clone exists at a distance of one base, and base qualities are not known. TCR repertoires of sorted CD4+ and CD8+ blood T cells from severe aplastic anemia patients and healthy subjects were deep-sequenced in the study. Ficoll-Paque density gradient centrifugation was used to isolate peripheral blood mononuclear cells. CD4+ and CD8+ T cells were sorted by FACS or magnetic beads before DNA extraction. TCR beta VDJ combination and CDR3 sequence profiling used genomic DNA as the template. An Illumina HiSeq 2000 was used for TCR repertoire sequencing. In the paper's pipeline: TRBV/TRBJ rearrangement plots, CDR3 size and DJ length profiles, and Simpson's diversity index were used to assess repertoires. The most abundant DNA sequence in the deep sequencing data was defined as the immunodominant clone. CDR3 amino acid sequences were screened for sharing across subjects and were compared with published repertoires and the VDJdb database. The public reads were quality trimmed at Q25 with fastp and then assembled into clones with MiXCR by TCRdb, keeping productive beta chains. One record per CDR3 amino acid sequence lists the most common genes and DNA. These V and J calls rely on TCRdb rather than the paper's analysis. Counted in this sample were around 200,000 distinct CDR3 sequences; roughly half of them appeared once. Jointly, the top ten make up 16% of the sample.

The CDR3 contains 15 residues, cysteine and phenylalanine counted. CDR3 DNA is the only sequence kept; it has 45 bases, read in frame from the first base. Reading the germline V gene gives CDR1 LGHNA and CDR2 YNFKEQ. The V end gives up 1 base and the J end 3 bases, leaving 3 bases in the junction not matched to a gene. This sample was taken from a study of CD8+CD57+ T cells in acquired aplastic anemia (dated by TCRdb to the late 2010s). About the study as a whole: Extracted DNA from sorted CD4+ and CD8+ cells averaged around 3.4 ug, ranging from roughly 0.17 to 30 ug. An average of around 9.8 million reads for CD4+ cells and under 13 million reads for CD8+ cells was obtained from healthy donor samples.

General findings and caveats noted by the study authors: Between patients and healthy controls, no significant difference in CD8+ Simpson's diversity was found (P=0.060). Around 30 CD8+ CDR3 sequences were shared between patients and controls but appeared highly expressed in patients and within their immunodominant clones.

The chain joins TRBV4-2 to TRBJ2-7; 10 bases in between match TRBD2. The receptor was derived from a human donor in good health, serving as a control. The sequencing input was sorted CD4+, CD8+, or CD8+CD57+ T cells (not recorded which) from PBMCs. The nucleotide sequence reads TGTGCCAGCAGCCAAGTTGTAGCGGGGGGCTACGAGCAGTACTTC. It translates as CASSQVVAGGYEQYF.